The 16 T cell receptor beta chains given below trace back to one sample, sequenced in a study of blood T cell repertoires in COVID-19. Method: immunoSEQ multiplex PCR; TCRdb's copy keeps in-frame clones and lacks some. The repertoire has roughly 250,000 clones, approximately 86% of them found once; the top ten carry roughly 6.4%. The specimen sequenced was peripheral blood. These receptors all stem from a woman aged 60 to 75 with active or convalescent COVID-19.

This chain joins TRBV5-4 and TRBJ2-7; TRBD1 aligns across 8 bases. V was clipped by 2 bases and J by 6 bases; unmatched bases: 7. In germline, CDR1 is SGHNT, CDR2 YYREEE (reference sequence). CDR3 length equals 14 residues. The CDR3 reads CASSFDRGGSEQYV. CDR3 sequence (DNA): TGTGCCAGCAGCTTCGACAGGGGCGGGTCCGAGCAGTACGTC.

The rearrangement joins TRBV11-3 to TRBJ2-1, with D maybe TRBD2 (7 bases). CDR3 length: 17 residues. Germline V lookup: CDR1 SGHNT, CDR2 YENEEA. V lost 3 bases to trimming and J lost 2 bases, with 17 bases between them. The CDR3, as DNA: TGTGCCAGCAGCTTGCGTTTACAGGGAGGGCCCTACAATGAGCAGTTCTTC. Residues: CASSLRLQGGPYNEQFF. The full variable domain, rest sourced from reference TRBV11-3 and TRBJ2-1, is EAGVVQSPRYKIIEKKQPVAFWCNPISGHNTLYWYLQNLGQGPELLIRYENEEAVDDSQLPKDRFSAERLKGVDSTLKIQPAELGDSAVYLCASSLRLQGGPYNEQFFGPGTRLTVL.

The chain couples TRBV12-5 to TRBJ2-7, with 8 bases fitting TRBD1. The germline V gene encodes CDR1 LGHNT and CDR2 FRNRAP. The V gene end was trimmed by 6 bases and the J gene end by 2 bases; junction bases not matched to a gene: 3. The CDR3 contains 13 residues. The CDR3 coding sequence is TGTGCTAGTGGGCGGACAGGGACCTACGAGCAGTACTTC. It codes for CASGRTGTYEQYF. Looking up the rest from reference TRBV12-5 and TRBJ2-7 gives the full variable domain: DARVTQTPRHKVTEMGQEVTMRCQPILGHNTVFWYRQTMMQGLELLAYFRNRAPLDDSGMPKDRFSAEMPDATLATLKIQPSEPRDSAVYFCASGRTGTYEQYFGPGTRLTVT.

V gene TRBV6-1 combines with J gene TRBJ2-3; D is perhaps TRBD2 (5 bases). The CDR3 runs 15 residues. The ends were cut back, 2 bases at V and 0 bases at J, with 9 bases in the middle. Germline V lookup: CDR1 MNHNS, CDR2 SASEGT. The CDR3 is CASSELASSTDTQYF. CDR3 DNA sequence: TGTGCCAGCAGTGAACTAGCCTCTAGCACAGATACGCAGTATTTT.

This clone was detected only a few times. CDR3 loop: CASSLEGNTEAFF. The DNA of the CDR3 is TGTGCCAGCTCACTCGAGGGGAACACTGAAGCTTTCTTT. V gene TRBV18 combines with J gene TRBJ1-1; D uncertain. Germline lookup yields CDR1 KGHSH and CDR2 LQKENI. Trimming stripped 4 bases from V and 1 base from J, with 7 bases between. The length of the CDR3 is 13 residues.

This clone turned up a few times. V and J are TRBV5-4 and TRBJ2-2, with 7 bases identical to TRBD1. Unmatched junction bases numbered 3, after V lost 4 bases and J lost 0 bases. CDR1 is SGHNT, CDR2 YYREEE, per germline (reference sequence). There are 15 residues in the CDR3. The CDR3 DNA reads as TGTGCCAGCAGCCCCGACAGGGCGAACACCGGGGAGCTGTTTTTT. Translating it yields CASSPDRANTGELFF.

The chain uses TRBV7-9 and TRBJ1-4, with TRBD1 matching over 8 bases. The V segment lost 5 bases and the J segment 8 bases; nucleotides outside the gene matches: 7. CDR3 length: 14 amino acids. From germline, CDR1 is SEHNR and CDR2 FQNEAQ (reference sequence). In DNA form, the CDR3 reads TGTGCCAGCAGCCCGGGACAGGATGACGAAAAACTGTTTTTT. It codes for CASSPGQDDEKLFF. Full variable domain (remainder filled in from reference TRBV7-9 and TRBJ1-4): DTGVSQNPRHKITKRGQNVTFRCDPISEHNRLYWYRQTLGQGPEFLTYFQNEAQLEKSRLLSDRFSAERPKGSFSTLEIQRTEQGDSAMYLCASSPGQDDEKLFFGSGTQLSVL.

This chain uses TRBV30 with TRBJ2-5; TRBD2 matches at 11 bases. The CDR3 loop spans 14 amino acids. Germline CDR1 reads GTSNPN; CDR2 reads SVGIG (reference sequence). V trimming: 3 bases; J trimming: 6 bases; junction bases outside the gene matches: 6. As DNA, the CDR3 is TGTGCCTGGAGAGTAGCGGGAGGGCCTCAGACCCAGTACTTC. Protein: CAWRVAGGPQTQYF.

V gene TRBV24-1 combines with J gene TRBJ2-2; D gene unclear. This CDR3 is built from 15 residues. Germline V gives CDR1 KGHDR, CDR2 SFDVKD. V lost 9 bases and J lost 0, with 13 bases in between. Written as DNA, the CDR3 is TGTGCCACCTCGTTAAGAACTCCGAACACCGGGGAGCTGTTTTTT. This codes for CATSLRTPNTGELFF.

CDR3 sequence reads: CASSQMGQLNQPQHF. The CDR3 region has the DNA TGTGCCAGCAGTCAGATGGGACAGCTTAATCAGCCCCAGCATTTT. This chain connects TRBV28 to TRBJ1-5; 7 bases are shared with TRBD1. V shed 5 bases and J 4 bases; nucleotides not matched to a gene: 8. The CDR3 totals 15 residues. Germline V gene sequence: CDR1 MDHEN, CDR2 SYDVKM. The full variable domain, with the rest looked up from reference TRBV28 and TRBJ1-5, is DVKVTQSSRYLVKRTGEKVFLECVQDMDHENMFWYRQDPGLGLRLIYFSYDVKMKEKGDIPEGYSVSREKKERFSLILESASTNQTSMYLCASSQMGQLNQPQHFGDGTRLSIL.

The genes are TRBV28 and TRBJ1-2, with 7 bases aligning to TRBD1. Germline assignment: CDR1 MDHEN and CDR2 SYDVKM. V was clipped by 5 bases and J by 4 bases; unmatched bases: 10. The CDR3 loop spans 15 amino acids. The chain's CDR3 is CASSEMTGFRYGYTF. Written as DNA, the CDR3 is TGTGCCAGCAGTGAAATGACAGGGTTCCGCTATGGCTACACCTTC.

This clone was seen a handful of times. This chain joins TRBV6-2 or TRBV6-3 and TRBJ2-1; D may be TRBD1 (5 bases). With 6 bases removed from V and 2 bases from J, the gap between germline ends came to 11 bases. Germline V CDR1 and CDR2: MNHEY, SVGEGT. The CDR3 has 14 amino acids. Here the CDR3 reads CASSHVDTYNEQFF. CDR3 nucleotides: TGTGCCAGCAGCCACGTGGACACCTACAATGAGCAGTTCTTC.

This chain joins TRBV3-1 (or the pseudogene TRBV3-2) and TRBJ1-5; no clear D. V was pared by 0 bases and J by 4 bases, with 7 bases between. CDR1 and CDR2 (germline): LGHDT, YNNKEL (reference sequence). This CDR3 has 14 residues. The CDR3 sequence: CASSQDFRNQPQHF. The CDR3 DNA follows: TGTGCCAGCAGCCAAGATTTTCGGAATCAGCCCCAGCATTTT.

The chain carries TRBV10-1 and TRBJ2-3, with 9 bases identical to TRBD2. The junction had 3 bases not matched to a gene; V was cut back by 4 bases and J by 4 bases. Per the germline V gene, CDR1 is WNHNN and CDR2 is SYGVQD (reference sequence). The CDR3 is 14 residues long. CDR3 in amino acids: CASSVAGVADTQYF. The CDR3 DNA sequence: TGCGCCAGCAGTGTAGCGGGAGTGGCAGATACGCAGTATTTT.

V is TRBV6-1 and J is TRBJ2-2; TRBD1 matches at 8 bases. J was trimmed by 1 base and V by 2 bases; bases with no gene match: 3. Germline V lookup: CDR1 MNHNS, CDR2 SASEGT. CDR3 length equals 16 residues. CDR3 nucleotide sequence: TGTGCCAGCAGTGAACTCGGGACAGGGAACACCGGGGAGCTGTTTTTT. Residues: CASSELGTGNTGELFF.

The chain uses TRBV10-3 and TRBJ2-5; 9 nucleotides agree with TRBD2. The CDR3 has 18 residues. Germline CDR1 and CDR2: ENHRY and SYGVKD. V shed 7 bases and J 0 bases; nucleotides not matched to a gene: 15. The CDR3 here is CAIKDGASGALHQETQYF. CDR3 in DNA: TGTGCCATCAAGGATGGGGCTAGCGGGGCCTTACACCAAGAGACCCAGTACTTC.